This passage covers 23 T cell receptor beta chains from one sample sequenced in a study of CD8+ T cells in alopecia areata. As the sequencing template, cDNA was produced by extracting RNA and reverse transcribing it. Produced via immunoSEQ multiplex PCR; TCRdb's table is partial and in-frame only. The data contain approximately 61,000 clones, around 96% of them singletons. Sequencing was performed on CD8+ T cells sorted from blood, taken at week 0. These receptors were obtained from a human donor with alopecia areata.

The chain recombines TRBV27 with TRBJ2-7; 9 bases agree with TRBD2. CDR3 size: 16 residues. The germline gives CDR1 MNHEY, CDR2 SMNVEV (reference sequence). The V and J ends lost 6 bases and 5 bases, in that order; junction bases with no gene match: 14. The CDR3: CASSPRALAGRNEQYF. The CDR3 DNA reads as TGTGCCAGCAGCCCCCGGGCTCTAGCGGGGAGAAACGAGCAGTACTTC.

In this sample, this clone turned up once. The chain links TRBV4-1 to TRBJ2-3, with TRBD2 identical over 7 bases. Germline lookup yields CDR1 MGHRA and CDR2 YSYEKL. V was pared by 2 bases and J by 12 bases, with 17 bases of the junction left unmatched. This CDR3 has 16 amino acids. CDR3 protein: CASSQPGGSPLIGQYF. As DNA, the CDR3 is TGCGCCAGCAGCCAACCGGGGGGAAGCCCTTTGATTGGACAGTATTTT.

The chain has TRBV4-3 and TRBJ2-3, with TRBD1 matching 11 bases. The germline CDR1 and CDR2 sequences are LGHNA and YSLEER. The CDR3 runs to 15 residues. After removal of 4 bases from V and 5 bases from J, the junction contained 5 bases not matched to a gene. CDR3 loop: CASSLDRGQEDTQYF. The DNA of the CDR3 is TGCGCCAGCAGCCTGGACAGGGGGCAGGAAGATACGCAGTATTTT.

J is TRBJ1-1 and V is TRBV9; D remains unclear. CDR3 length: 15 amino acids. Germline V gene lookup returns CDR1 SGDLS and CDR2 YYNGEE. V lost 2 bases and J lost 3, with 14 bases in between. In DNA, the CDR3 is TGTGCCAGCAGCGTCCTAAAGGAACTCTACACTGAAGCTTTCTTT. This codes for CASSVLKELYTEAFF.

Note on this clone: Within the sample, other DNA sequences also encode this same CDR3. The chain combines TRBV5-1 with TRBJ2-7; 9 nucleotides line up with TRBD1. The CDR3 has 13 residues. J gave up 6 bases and V 4 bases, and 5 bases lay outside the gene matches. Per germline, CDR1 SGHRS and CDR2 YFSETQ. CDR3 sequence reads: CASSLTGGSEQYF. DNA for the CDR3: TGCGCCAGCAGCCTCACAGGGGGCAGCGAGCAGTACTTC.

This chain uses TRBV29-1 with TRBJ2-5, with unresolved D. CDR3 size: 10 residues. Trimming stripped 1 base from V and 5 bases from J, with 2 bases between. CDR1 SQVTM and CDR2 ANQGSEA come from the germline V gene. CDR3: CSVEGETQYF. The CDR3, as DNA: TGCAGCGTTGAAGGGGAGACCCAGTACTTC.

The rearrangement joins TRBV2 to TRBJ1-2; TRBD1 agrees at 7 bases. The CDR3 spans 12 residues. Germline V gene data show CDR1 as SNHLY and CDR2 as FYNNEI. The trim removed 8 bases at V and 7 bases at J, leaving 7 bases unmatched. The CDR3 reads CASEDRASGYTF. DNA for the CDR3: TGTGCCAGCGAAGACAGGGCGAGTGGCTACACCTTC.

This clone was counted a single time. The J gene is TRBJ2-7, the V gene TRBV18; TRBD1 might be the D (6 bases). The CDR3 runs to 15 residues. Germline CDR1 and CDR2: KGHSH and LQKENI. Trimming removed 5 bases from V and 1 base from J, with 15 bases in between. The CDR3 sequence is CASSSAGADSYEQYF. CDR3 nucleotides: TGTGCCAGCTCAAGTGCAGGGGCGGATTCCTACGAGCAGTACTTC.

The V gene is TRBV11-3, the J gene TRBJ2-7; D might be TRBD1 or TRBD2, each matching 5 bases. Germline-derived CDR1 and CDR2 are SGHNT and YENEEA. V gave up 5 bases and J gave up 6 bases, with 14 bases separating them. The CDR3 runs to 13 residues. The CDR3 protein is CASSPGTVGEQYF. CDR3 DNA sequence: TGTGCCAGCAGCCCCGGGACGGTGGGCGAGCAGTACTTC. The full variable domain, in which reference TRBV11-3 and TRBJ2-7 provide the parts outside the CDR3, is EAGVVQSPRYKIIEKKQPVAFWCNPISGHNTLYWYLQNLGQGPELLIRYENEEAVDDSQLPKDRFSAERLKGVDSTLKIQPAELGDSAVYLCASSPGTVGEQYFGPGTRLTVT.

This rearrangement joins TRBV5-6 to TRBJ1-6; D not resolved. Germline CDR1 and CDR2: SGHDT and YYEEEE. The CDR3 is made up of 15 amino acids. V dropped 2 bases and J dropped 8 bases, with 14 bases sitting between them. CDR3 nucleotides: TGTGCCAGCAGCTTTCTTTCCGGAAATGATTCACCCCTCCACTTT. Translated, it gives CASSFLSGNDSPLHF. Filled out from reference TRBV5-6 and TRBJ1-6, the complete variable domain reads DAGVTQSPTHLIKTRGQQVTLRCSPKSGHDTVSWYQQALGQGPQFIFQYYEEEERQRGNFPDRFSGHQFPNYSSELNVNALLLGDSALYLCASSFLSGNDSPLHFGNGTRLTVT.

The CDR3 DNA reads TGTGCCATCAGTGAGGTGGGGGACCGCAGCACCTTCGAGACCCAGTACTTC. Translated: CAISEVGDRSTFETQYF. The chain carries TRBV10-3 and TRBJ2-5; D could derive from TRBD1 or TRBD2 (5 bases each). The V and J ends lost 2 bases and 5 bases respectively, with 21 bases between them. The CDR3 contains 17 residues. The germline V gene has CDR1 ENHRY and CDR2 SYGVKD.

This chain uses TRBV7-8 with TRBJ2-3; no definite D call. The CDR3 length is 12 residues. Trimming took 2 bases from V and 4 from J, leaving 4 bases between them. CDR1 is SGHVS, CDR2 FQNEAQ, per germline. Written as DNA, the CDR3 is TGTGCCAGCAGCTTATTTTCAGATACGCAGTATTTT. This codes for CASSLFSDTQYF.

There are a few counts of this clone. V and J are TRBV19 and TRBJ2-3; D is unresolved. The V end lost 5 bases, the J end lost 0 bases, and 12 bases lay between the germline ends. CDR3 length equals 15 residues. Per the germline V gene, CDR1 is LNHDA and CDR2 is SQIVND (reference sequence). In DNA, the CDR3 is TGTGCCAGTAGTGAGGACCGGTCTAGCACAGATACGCAGTATTTT. It yields the protein CASSEDRSSTDTQYF. The variable domain in full, with the rest retrieved from reference TRBV19 and TRBJ2-3, is DGGITQSPKYLFRKEGQNVTLSCEQNLNHDAMYWYRQDPGQGLRLIYYSQIVNDFQKGDIAEGYSVSREKKESFPLTVTSAQKNPTAFYLCASSEDRSSTDTQYFGPGTRLTVL.

This clone was seen only once. J is TRBJ1-2 and V is TRBV29-1; D uncertain. Germline V lookup: CDR1 SQVTM, CDR2 ANQGSEA. V lost 6 bases to trimming and J lost 0 bases, with 17 bases between them. The CDR3 totals 15 residues. DNA of the CDR3: TGCAGCGTCCGCGGCGGTAACCGAGCTAACTATGGCTACACCTTC. Its protein is CSVRGGNRANYGYTF.

The CDR3 protein is CASSLSIGGGQYF. In DNA form, the CDR3 reads TGTGCCAGCAGTTTATCGATTGGGGGAGGGCAGTACTTC. The rearrangement joins TRBV27 to TRBJ2-7; D is possibly TRBD2 (6 bases). With 0 bases removed from V and 9 bases from J, the gap between germline ends came to 12 bases. This CDR3 has 13 amino acids. CDR1 is MNHEY and CDR2 is SMNVEV in the germline V gene (reference sequence).

The CDR3 DNA is TGTGCCAGCAGCAAACCGGGGAAACAGTACTTC. This translates into CASSKPGKQYF. This rearrangement joins TRBV21-1 to TRBJ2-7; TRBD2, the table's D call, lacks a check against the DNA. TRBV21-1 represents a pseudogene. The CDR3 has 11 amino acids.

The CDR3 spells CASSGSMTEQYF. The CDR3 DNA follows: TGTGCCAGCAGCGGCAGCATGACCGAGCAGTACTTC. V gene TRBV9 combines with J gene TRBJ2-7, with D unresolved. V was cut by 3 bases and J by 6 bases, with 10 bases left in between. From germline, CDR1 is SGDLS and CDR2 YYNGEE. The CDR3 length is 12 residues.

V is TRBV12-2 and J is TRBJ2-7. TRBV12-2 is an annotated pseudogene. This CDR3 comprises 14 residues. The CDR3 DNA reads TGTGCAAGTCGCTCCCAGGGGGGGACCTACGAGCAGTACTTC. The encoded protein is CASRSQGGTYEQYF.

The rearrangement links TRBV10-2 to TRBJ1-5; D gene unclear. Germline-derived CDR1 and CDR2 are WSHSY and SAAADI. The CDR3 has 13 residues. Trimming stripped 8 bases from V and 0 bases from J, with 8 bases between. The chain's CDR3 is CASVGNSNQPQHF. The CDR3 DNA reads as TGCGCCAGCGTCGGGAATAGCAATCAGCCCCAGCATTTT.

The rearrangement uses TRBV7-8 and TRBJ1-5; the D is unclear. V lost 1 base and J 4 bases, leaving 2 bases between the germline ends. CDR1 and CDR2 (germline): SGHVS, FQNEAQ. This CDR3 region has 12 residues. The DNA of the CDR3 is TGTGCCAGCAGCTTAGAGAATCAGCCCCAGCATTTT. As protein: CASSLENQPQHF.

The chain joins TRBV6-5 to TRBJ2-7; tentatively, D is TRBD2 (6 bases). Germline CDR1 reads MNHEY; CDR2 reads SVGAGI. The CDR3 extends over 15 amino acids. V was cut by 0 bases and J by 3 bases, with 12 bases left in between. CDR3: CASSYSGGSFYEQYF. The CDR3 DNA sequence: TGTGCCAGCAGTTACTCGGGGGGTTCGTTCTACGAGCAGTACTTC.

The DNA for the CDR3 is TGTGCCAGCAGATTTAACAGGGACCATACCTATGGCTACACCTTC. Translation: CASRFNRDHTYGYTF. The chain has TRBV6-1 and TRBJ1-2; the D gene is possibly TRBD1 (6 bases). This CDR3 spans 15 amino acids. V was pared by 6 bases and J by 4 bases, with 18 bases between. Germline V gene data show CDR1 as MNHNS and CDR2 as SASEGT.

This sequence joins TRBV4-3 and TRBJ2-1; unclear D gene. Germline loops: CDR1 LGHNA, CDR2 YSLEER. The CDR3 is 13 amino acids. The V end lost 0 bases, the J end lost 8 bases, and 8 bases lay between the germline ends. The DNA for the CDR3 is TGCGCCAGCAGCCAAGATCTAGTCTATGAGCAGTTCTTC. It codes for CASSQDLVYEQFF.